This entry lists 24 T cell receptor beta chains sequenced from one sample in a study of technical replicates of blood from several donors. TCRdb's copy holds only in-frame clones and misses some; the assay was immunoSEQ multiplex PCR. The sample holds about 60,000 clones, nearly 95% seen once. The material sequenced was PBMCs. The receptors shown here come from a human donor in good health. Some clones in this sample may be carry-over from other donors' samples.

This clone was counted between two and nine times. The chain is built from TRBV6-1 and TRBJ1-1, with a possible D match to TRBD1 (6 bases). The V end was cut by 5 bases, the J end by 7 bases, with 8 bases between. CDR1 is MNHNS, CDR2 SASEGT, per germline. The CDR3 is 11 residues long. In nucleotides, the CDR3 is TGTGCCAGCAGTTGGGGGCGTGAAGCTTTCTTT. The encoded protein is CASSWGREAFF.

The chain is built from TRBV5-4 and TRBJ2-7; the match to TRBD2 covers 8 bases. The CDR3 extends over 14 amino acids. Germline trimming cut 4 bases from V and 6 bases from J; bases unmatched to any gene: 9. Germline V gene data show CDR1 as SGHNT and CDR2 as YYREEE (reference sequence). The DNA of the CDR3 is TGTGCCAGCAGCCCCGGGACTAGAGGTGGCGAGCAGTACTTC. Translated: CASSPGTRGGEQYF.

V gene TRBV10-1 combines with J gene TRBJ1-2; D is unresolved. This CDR3 has 12 residues. Between the trimmed V and J ends, which lost 4 bases and 4 bases, there was a span of 7 bases. Germline V lookup: CDR1 WNHNN, CDR2 SYGVQD (reference sequence). The DNA of the CDR3 is TGCGCCAGCAGTGTAACAAGCTATGGCTACACCTTC. This gives the protein CASSVTSYGYTF.

In the case of this clone: The same CDR3 is also encoded by other DNA sequences in this sample. The chain couples TRBV4-3 to TRBJ1-5; D uncertain. CDR3 size: 15 residues. The germline CDR1 and CDR2 sequences are LGHNA and YSLEER. V lost 0 bases and J lost 3, with 9 bases in between. Here the CDR3 reads CASSQDRGSNQPQHF. The CDR3, as DNA: TGCGCCAGCAGCCAAGACCGGGGTTCCAATCAGCCCCAGCATTTT.

The chain couples TRBV15 to TRBJ1-5; the D is unclear. The V gene's germline CDR1 is LNHNV and CDR2 YYDKDF (reference sequence). There are 14 residues in the CDR3. V lost 3 bases and J lost 4, with 10 bases in between. DNA for the CDR3: TGTGCCACCAGCAGGAGGATCGGAAATCAGCCCCAGCATTTT. This sequence encodes CATSRRIGNQPQHF.

CDR3 residues: CASALGDTQYF. The CDR3 DNA reads TGTGCCAGTGCTCTGGGCGATACGCAGTATTTT. The chain has TRBV6-5 and TRBJ2-3; D call uncertain. Germline values: CDR1 MNHEY, CDR2 SVGAGI. This CDR3 region has 11 residues. Trimming removed 9 bases from V and 6 bases from J, with 10 bases in between.

The chain joins TRBV10-2 to TRBJ2-3, with a possible D match to TRBD2 (6 bases). Trimming took 0 bases from V and 1 from J, leaving 8 bases between them. The CDR3 extends over 15 amino acids. Germline lookup yields CDR1 WSHSY and CDR2 SAAADI. CDR3 in amino acids: CASSESASGTDTQYF. CDR3 nucleotide sequence: TGCGCCAGCAGTGAGTCGGCTAGCGGCACAGATACGCAGTATTTT.

The chain links TRBV7-2 to TRBJ2-2; D not resolved. Germline lookup yields CDR1 SGHTA and CDR2 FQGNSA. Trimming shortened V by 2 bases and J by 2 bases, and 6 bases separated the two germline ends. There are 14 residues in the CDR3. The CDR3 sequence: CASSLNSNTGELFF. In DNA, the CDR3 is TGTGCCAGCAGCTTAAACTCCAACACCGGGGAGCTGTTTTTT.

This chain links TRBV21-1 with TRBJ2-3; the DNA was not used to check the table's D call, TRBD2. TRBV21-1 is reported as a pseudogene. CDR3 length: 15 amino acids. This chain's CDR3 is CASSTVGGFADTQYF. In DNA, the CDR3 is TGTGCCAGCAGCACCGTTGGAGGGTTTGCAGATACGCAGTATTTT.

The chain is built from TRBV9 and TRBJ2-7, with 8 bases matching TRBD2. Per the germline V gene, CDR1 is SGDLS and CDR2 is YYNGEE. The length of the CDR3 is 16 residues. Germline trimming cut 4 bases from V and 0 bases from J; bases unmatched to any gene: 9. CDR3 amino acids: CASSPRGSGGSYEQYF. Here the CDR3 DNA reads TGTGCCAGCAGCCCACGCGGGAGCGGGGGCTCCTACGAGCAGTACTTC.

The CDR3 protein is CASSQNRVNTEAFF. The DNA for the CDR3 is TGCGCCAGCAGCCAGAACAGGGTTAACACTGAAGCTTTCTTT. The rearrangement uses TRBV4-1 and TRBJ1-1; the D gene is possibly TRBD1 (6 bases). Per germline, CDR1 MGHRA and CDR2 YSYEKL. The CDR3 loop spans 14 amino acids. Trimming pared 3 bases from V and 2 bases from J, leaving 10 bases between.

The chain links TRBV6-4 to TRBJ1-6, with 8 bases aligning to TRBD1. This CDR3 is 16 amino acids long. J lost 3 bases, V lost 6 bases, and 7 bases had no gene match. CDR1 is MRHNA and CDR2 is SNTAGT in the germline V gene. The CDR3 nucleotides are TGTGCCAGCAGGGACGCAACAGGGGGCTATAATTCACCCCTCCACTTT. Protein sequence: CASRDATGGYNSPLHF.

The chain uses TRBV7-2 and TRBJ2-7, with TRBD2 identical over 11 bases. Germline V gives CDR1 SGHTA, CDR2 FQGNSA. V trimming: 5 bases; J trimming: 7 bases; junction bases outside the gene matches: 4. This CDR3 spans 13 amino acids. The CDR3 nucleotides read TGTGCCAGCAGCACGACTAGCGGGATTGAGCAGTACTTC. Its translation is CASSTTSGIEQYF.

V usage is TRBV6-1 and J usage is TRBJ2-5, with 7 bases that match TRBD2. V trimming: 8 bases; J trimming: 4 bases; junction bases outside the gene matches: 10. The germline CDR1 and CDR2 sequences are MNHNS and SASEGT. CDR3 size: 14 residues. Here the CDR3 DNA reads TGTGCCAGCGGGAGAGTAGCGGGCACAGAGACCCAGTACTTC. The encoded protein is CASGRVAGTETQYF.

The rearrangement uses TRBV10-1 and TRBJ2-7, with a weak D call TRBD1 (5 bases). The length of the CDR3 is 11 residues. Germline-derived CDR1 and CDR2 are WNHNN and SYGVQD (reference sequence). The V and J ends lost 10 bases and 5 bases respectively, with 12 bases between them. The CDR3 sequence is CATKQAHEQYF. The CDR3 bases are TGCGCCACCAAACAGGCCCACGAGCAGTACTTC.

This chain uses TRBV7-3 with TRBJ1-2, with 10 bases that match TRBD1. CDR1 is SGHTA and CDR2 is FQGTGA in the germline V gene. The CDR3 spans 14 residues. Unmatched junction bases numbered 2, after V lost 0 bases and J lost 7 bases. The CDR3 bases are TGTGCCAGCAGCTTAACTCGGACAGGGGGTGGCTACACCTTC. It is translated as CASSLTRTGGGYTF.

This rearrangement joins TRBV7-9 to TRBJ2-1, with 8 nucleotides matching TRBD2. The CDR3 totals 15 residues. The ends lost 7 bases at V and 1 base at J; junction bases unmatched: 6. Germline CDR1 reads SEHNR; CDR2 reads FQNEAQ (reference sequence). The CDR3 spells CASTRGGGSYNEQFF. DNA for the CDR3: TGTGCCAGCACCCGGGGGGGAGGGTCCTACAATGAGCAGTTCTTC.

This clone was picked up one time. The V and J genes are TRBV14 and TRBJ2-3; D possibly corresponds to TRBD2 (7 bases). The V gene's germline CDR1 is SGHDN and CDR2 FVKESK. Deletions cut 4 bases from V and 3 bases from J, with 14 bases between. CDR3 size: 15 residues. This chain's CDR3 is CASSLLGGATDTQYF. CDR3 in DNA: TGTGCCAGCAGCCTCCTTGGGGGGGCGACAGATACGCAGTATTTT.

The rearrangement joins TRBV10-3 to TRBJ1-1; 8 nucleotides align to TRBD1. The CDR3 length is 13 residues. Germline CDR1 ENHRY, CDR2 SYGVKD. V dropped 10 bases and J dropped 1; count of bases not matched to a gene: 5. CDR3 bases: TGTGCCACCCGACAGGGGCCGAACACTGAAGCTTTCTTT. Translation: CATRQGPNTEAFF.

The chain combines TRBV27 with TRBJ2-7, with 8 bases that match TRBD2. The CDR3 runs 18 residues. The trim removed 3 bases at V and 7 bases at J, leaving 20 bases unmatched. The V gene's germline CDR1 is MNHEY and CDR2 SMNVEV (reference sequence). The chain's CDR3 is CASSLSEPPSGRRGEQYF. The CDR3 DNA follows: TGTGCCAGCAGTTTGTCCGAACCCCCTAGCGGGCGGCGAGGGGAGCAGTACTTC.

The chain joins TRBV21-1 to TRBJ2-2; the tabulated D call, TRBD1, remains unverified against the DNA. TRBV21-1 is labeled a pseudogene. The CDR3 is made up of 15 amino acids. The CDR3 DNA is TGTGCCAGCAGCAAAGAGACAGGCAACACCGGGGAGCTGTTTTTT. Protein: CASSKETGNTGELFF.

The rearrangement links TRBV7-9 to TRBJ1-2; 10 positions agree with TRBD1. Germline CDR1 SEHNR, CDR2 FQNEAQ (reference sequence). V gave up 5 bases and J gave up 3 bases; unmatched junction bases: 9. The CDR3 covers 16 residues. This chain's CDR3 is CASSDLTGGWDYGYTF. In DNA form, the CDR3 reads TGTGCCAGCAGCGACTTGACAGGGGGCTGGGACTATGGCTACACCTTC.

The chain is built from TRBV7-8 and TRBJ2-7, with 7 nucleotides matching TRBD2. The junction had 3 bases not matched to a gene; V was cut back by 4 bases and J by 0 bases. The germline V gene has CDR1 SGHVS and CDR2 FQNEAQ. This CDR3 is 14 amino acids long. CDR3 sequence (DNA): TGTGCCAGCAGCTCCCGGGACTACTCCTACGAGCAGTACTTC. Translated, it gives CASSSRDYSYEQYF.

The rearrangement uses TRBV5-4 and TRBJ2-1; 7 bases are a match to TRBD2. This CDR3 region has 17 residues. Germline V gene sequence: CDR1 SGHNT, CDR2 YYREEE (reference sequence). V was pared by 3 bases and J by 4 bases, with 13 bases of the junction left unmatched. CDR3 sequence (DNA): TGTGCCAGCAGCTCGGGACTACCCACAGACCTTTACAATGAGCAGTTCTTC. Translating gives CASSSGLPTDLYNEQFF.